This TCR beta chain was captured in a study of OX40 agonist ivuxolimab in advanced cancers. Assay: immunoSEQ multiplex PCR; the TCRdb copy retains only in-frame clones and omits some. Of some 44,000 clones listed, 75% to 90% are singletons. With 6 bases removed from V and 0 bases from J, the gap between germline ends came to 8 bases. The length of the CDR3 is 13 residues. The germline gives CDR1 MDHEN, CDR2 SYDVKM. The source is an adult with an advanced solid tumor such as melanoma, head and neck, liver or kidney cancer. The sequences come from CD4+ or CD8+ T cells sorted from blood, collected in a trial of the OX40 agonist ivuxolimab. The J gene is TRBJ1-2, the V gene TRBV28; D possibly corresponds to TRBD1 (5 bases). CDR3 sequence: CASSTGPNYGYTF. The CDR3 bases are TGTGCCAGCAGCACGGGACCTAACTATGGCTACACCTTC.